Reported below is one T cell receptor beta chain. Using immunoSEQ multiplex PCR, the repertoire was profiled, and TCRdb retains in-frame clones only, with some absent. The sample lists some 80,000 clones; approximately 80% were seen once. The data belong to a study of blood T cell repertoires in COVID-19. Study overall: Specimens from acute and convalescent COVID-19 originated in the United States, Italy and Spain. T cells, B-cell-depleted T cells, or PBMCs provided the cDNA or gDNA that served as material.

The TCR sequence derives from a human donor in a cohort sampled during active COVID-19. The specimen sequenced was peripheral blood.

CDR3 bases: TGTGCCAGCAGTTTGGACAGGGGGTCTGGAAACACCATATATTTT. Translating it yields CASSLDRGSGNTIYF. This chain connects TRBV6-5 to TRBJ1-3; TRBD1 agrees at 10 bases. The CDR3 is 15 residues long. CDR1 and CDR2 (germline): MNHEY, SVGAGI. J was trimmed by 1 base and V by 4 bases; bases with no gene match: 1.